Listed here are 10 T cell receptor beta chains from one sample, sequenced in a study of T cells in Graves' hyperthyroidism and ophthalmopathy. It was RNA transcripts that yielded the amplified TCR beta CDR3 regions. First-round RT-PCR with HTBI primers amplified the TCR CDR3 region. TCRdb fed the multiplex PCR reads into MiXCR, producing one record per CDR3 protein. This sample carries more than 95,000 distinct CDR3 sequences, roughly 44% of them seen once, and the ten largest clones take approximately 24%. Sequenced material: blood. These receptor sequences come from a middle-aged man with Graves' hyperthyroidism.

There are many counts of this clonotype. The V call is TRBV5-1, the J call TRBJ1-1; D is uncertain. V lost 7 bases to trimming and J lost 6 bases, with 10 bases between them. The CDR3 runs to 11 residues. CDR1 SGHRS and CDR2 YFSETQ come from the germline V gene. CDR3 sequence reads: CASRSESEAFF. The CDR3 DNA is TGCGCCAGCCGTTCGGAATCTGAAGCTTTCTTT. The entire variable domain, with the rest obtained from reference TRBV5-1 and TRBJ1-1, is as follows: KAGVTQTPRYLIKTRGQQVTLSCSPISGHRSVSWYQQTPGQGLQFLFEYFSETQRNKGNFPGRFSGRQFSNSRSEMNVSTLELGDSALYLCASRSESEAFFGQGTRLTVV.

Many counts were recorded for this clonotype. V and J are TRBV12-3 or TRBV12-4 and TRBJ2-7; perhaps TRBD2 as D (6 bases). V lost 6 bases, J lost 6 bases, and 9 bases lay in between. The CDR3 has 11 residues. This chain's CDR3 is CASSPGVEQYF. CDR3 nucleotide sequence: TGTGCCAGCAGCCCGGGGGTCGAGCAGTACTTC.

This clonotype appeared a single time. This sequence may be a read error, since a much larger clone differs from it by one base. The chain recombines TRBV6-1 with TRBJ2-7, with D possibly TRBD1 on 7 matching bases. In germline, CDR1 is MNHNS, CDR2 SASEGT. Between the trimmed V and J ends, which lost 2 bases and 2 bases, there was a span of 13 bases. The CDR3 contains 15 residues. The CDR3 loop is CASSELQGGAYEQYF. As DNA, the CDR3 is TGTGCCAGCAGTGAACTGCAGGGGGGCGCCTACGAGCAGTACTTC.

The sample holds many counts of this clonotype. Written as DNA, the CDR3 is TGTGCCAGCACCAAAACCGGGACTAGCGGGAGTTACGAGCAGTACTTC. Its protein product is CASTKTGTSGSYEQYF. The chain carries TRBV11-2 and TRBJ2-7, with 14 nucleotides matching TRBD2. Unmatched junction bases numbered 9, after V lost 7 bases and J lost 4 bases. This CDR3 contains 16 residues. CDR1 is SGHAT, CDR2 FQNNGV, per germline.

About this clonotype itself: A junction boundary mismatches the germline segment, possibly from a read error. The V call is TRBV7-3, the J call TRBJ2-1; 8 bases line up with TRBD2. The CDR3 is 16 amino acids. Germline CDR1 reads SGHTA; CDR2 reads FQGTGA. CDR3 region: CASSPITGGLISEQSF. CDR3 sequence (DNA): TGTGCCAGCAGCCCTATAACGGGGGGGCTTATTAGTGAGCAGTCCTTC.

This clonotype appeared once. Its ends do not fully match the called genes, so a read error is possible. This chain uses TRBV20-1 with TRBJ2-6; 12 bases map to TRBD1. The CDR3 covers 13 residues. Germline CDR1 reads DFQATT; CDR2 reads SNEGSKA (reference sequence). The CDR3 loop reads CSARGQGAYVLTF. The CDR3 coding sequence is TGCAGTGCCAGGGGACAGGGGGCCTACGTCCTGACTTTC.

To note about this clonotype: A much larger clone is a single base away; this may be a read error. Lacking the conserved final phenylalanine or tryptophan, this CDR3 likely reflects a read error. V and J are TRBV24-1 and TRBJ2-7; weak D call: TRBD2 (5 bases). Trimming stripped 11 bases from V and 3 bases from J, with 19 bases between. The CDR3 runs to 14 residues. Germline V gene data show CDR1 as KGHDR and CDR2 as SFDVKD. The chain's CDR3 is CASTRTLGDYEQYL. The CDR3 region has the DNA TGTGCCAGCACCCGGACCCTGGGAGACTACGAGCAGTACTTG.

This clonotype was counted at least ten times. The chain combines TRBV29-1 with TRBJ2-1; 9 bases align to TRBD2. With V trimmed by 4 bases and J by 10 bases, 8 bases remained unmatched. The CDR3 has 13 amino acids. Germline lookup yields CDR1 SQVTM and CDR2 ANQGSEA. CDR3 coding DNA: TGCAGCGTTGGGGGACTAGCTCAAAGCGAGCAGTTCTTC. It encodes CSVGGLAQSEQFF.

This clonotype showed up many times. The V and J genes are TRBV11-3 and TRBJ2-5, with D possibly matching TRBD2 (6 bases). Trimming pared 7 bases from V and 1 base from J, leaving 10 bases between. The CDR3 covers 13 residues. CDR1 is SGHNT and CDR2 is YENEEA in the germline V gene. In DNA form, the CDR3 reads TGTGCCAGCACCCCGGGGGTCCAAGAGACCCAGTACTTC. The encoded protein is CASTPGVQETQYF. Complete variable domain (other parts from reference TRBV11-3 and TRBJ2-5): EAGVVQSPRYKIIEKKQPVAFWCNPISGHNTLYWYLQNLGQGPELLIRYENEEAVDDSQLPKDRFSAERLKGVDSTLKIQPAELGDSAVYLCASTPGVQETQYFGPGTRLLVL.

This clonotype was observed many times. The chain couples TRBV5-1 to TRBJ2-2; D is possibly TRBD2 (6 bases). The CDR3 length is 16 residues. CDR1 and CDR2 from the germline V gene are SGHRS and YFSETQ. Trimming removed 2 bases at V and 0 bases at J, with 11 bases between. The DNA for the CDR3 is TGCGCCAGCAGCTTTGCGGGGCTTTCGAACACCGGGGAGCTGTTTTTT. It translates to CASSFAGLSNTGELFF.